These 30 T cell receptor beta chains originate from one sample sequenced in a study of Ad26.COV2.S vaccination and SARS-CoV-2 variants. Treatment meaning: around 19 received Ad26.COV2.S at low or high dose, single or two shots; roughly five received placebo; per-sample allocation not given. Specimen acquisition occurred on day 63 following the initial vaccine or placebo injection. Produced via immunoSEQ multiplex PCR; TCRdb's table is partial and in-frame only. Of a few hundred thousand clones in the sample, around 86% were seen once. The sample consisted of peripheral blood, taken in a trial of Ad26.COV2.S vaccine versus placebo. The origin of the receptors is a person between 18 and 59 years old who received the Ad26.COV2.S COVID-19 vaccine or a placebo.

In regard to this clone: The junction differs from germline at one of its ends, possibly a read error. This chain links TRBV4-1 with TRBJ2-7; 10 nucleotides agree with TRBD1. In germline, CDR1 is MGHRA, CDR2 YSYEKL. This CDR3 comprises 14 residues. The CDR3: CASSEDRGHYEQYF. CDR3 sequence (DNA): TGCGCCAGCAGCGAAGACAGGGGGCACTACGAGCAGTACTTC.

The chain recombines TRBV7-9 with TRBJ1-2, with D perhaps matching TRBD1 (5 bases). Germline CDR1 SEHNR, CDR2 FQNEAQ (reference sequence). The CDR3 runs to 13 residues. Trimming took off 2 bases at V and 6 bases at J, with 10 bases between the two ends. The CDR3 region is CASSLSQGDGYTF. In DNA, the CDR3 is TGTGCCAGCAGCTTAAGTCAGGGCGATGGCTACACCTTC.

The chain is built from TRBV19 and TRBJ1-5; D is unresolved. The V end lost 6 bases, the J end lost 2 bases, and 14 bases lay between the germline ends. The length of the CDR3 is 15 residues. CDR1 LNHDA and CDR2 SQIVND come from the germline V gene (reference sequence). The CDR3 nucleotides read TGTGCCAGTAGCCCGGGGAGGTTGGGCAATCAGCCCCAGCATTTT. Its translation: CASSPGRLGNQPQHF.

V usage is TRBV12-5 and J usage is TRBJ1-1, with D perhaps matching TRBD1 (6 bases). This CDR3 has 16 residues. Germline assignment: CDR1 LGHNT and CDR2 FRNRAP. V was clipped by 3 bases and J by 0 bases, with 14 bases between them. Here the CDR3 reads CASGFSTGQMNTEAFF. CDR3 nucleotide sequence: TGTGCTAGTGGTTTTTCGACCGGACAGATGAACACTGAAGCTTTCTTT.

The chain links TRBV11-1 to TRBJ2-3, with TRBD2 matching 8 bases. The germline V gene has CDR1 SGHAT and CDR2 FQDESV (reference sequence). The CDR3 spans 16 residues. The V segment lost 5 bases and the J segment 5 bases; nucleotides outside the gene matches: 12. CDR3 in DNA: TGTGCCAGCAGCGGGCAAACGGGGGGGCCGGTAGATACGCAGTATTTT. It specifies CASSGQTGGPVDTQYF.

The sample holds a few counts of this clone. The V and J genes are TRBV11-1 and TRBJ2-7, with D uncertain. The CDR3 extends over 13 amino acids. In germline, CDR1 is SGHAT, CDR2 FQDESV (reference sequence). V gave up 6 bases and J gave up 3 bases, with 12 bases separating them. The CDR3 nucleotides read TGTGCCAGCAGTCTCGGACGGATCTACGAGCAGTACTTC. Its protein is CASSLGRIYEQYF.

The J gene is TRBJ1-1, the V gene TRBV28, with TRBD1 matching 7 bases. The V gene's germline CDR1 is MDHEN and CDR2 SYDVKM. The length of the CDR3 is 13 residues. The V gene end was trimmed by 9 bases and the J gene end by 0 bases; junction bases not matched to a gene: 4. The CDR3, as DNA: TGTGCCAGTATGACAGGGATGAACACTGAAGCTTTCTTT. Its protein product is CASMTGMNTEAFF.

CDR3 loop: CASSEALPGVSGYTF. The CDR3 DNA follows: TGTGCCAGCAGTGAAGCGCTTCCAGGGGTGTCTGGCTACACCTTC. This chain links TRBV2 with TRBJ1-2, with a tentative D call TRBD1 (6 bases). This CDR3 contains 15 residues. The germline V gene encodes CDR1 SNHLY and CDR2 FYNNEI. V shed 0 bases and J shed 7 bases, with 15 bases lying between them.

The chain uses TRBV6-5 and TRBJ1-5; D gene unclear. Germline V lookup: CDR1 MNHEY, CDR2 SVGAGI. Trimming took off 2 bases at V and 5 bases at J, with 16 bases between the two ends. The CDR3 loop spans 16 amino acids. CDR3 sequence: CASSYADAIYHQPQHF. The DNA for the CDR3 is TGTGCCAGCAGTTACGCGGACGCCATATACCATCAGCCCCAGCATTTT.

The V and J genes are TRBV5-6 and TRBJ2-2; D ambiguous. Per germline, CDR1 SGHDT and CDR2 YYEEEE. Trimming cost V 6 bases and J 2 bases, with 8 bases left between them. The CDR3 runs 13 residues. CDR3 sequence reads: CASIRVNTGELFF. In DNA form, the CDR3 reads TGTGCCAGCATACGGGTAAACACCGGGGAGCTGTTTTTT.

The chain links TRBV9 to TRBJ1-4; D remains ambiguous. The germline V gene encodes CDR1 SGDLS and CDR2 YYNGEE. The CDR3 loop spans 15 amino acids. The V end lost 0 bases, the J end lost 7 bases, and 13 bases lay between the germline ends. In nucleotides, the CDR3 is TGTGCCAGCAGCGTAGGACACCCTCGAAGTGAAAAACTGTTTTTT. Residues: CASSVGHPRSEKLFF.

This chain connects TRBV7-8 to TRBJ1-6, with TRBD1 matching over 8 bases. Germline loops: CDR1 SGHVS, CDR2 FQNEAQ. CDR3 length: 17 residues. The V gene end was trimmed by 1 base and the J gene end by 7 bases; junction bases not matched to a gene: 9. This chain's CDR3 is CASSLERWTGPNSPLHF. The CDR3 DNA sequence: TGTGCCAGCAGCTTAGAACGATGGACAGGGCCGAATTCACCCCTCCACTTT.

DNA of the CDR3: TGTGCCAGCAGTCCCGGGAGGGGTCGGTACGAGCAGTACTTC. Its protein product is CASSPGRGRYEQYF. The V call is TRBV6-5, the J call TRBJ2-7; 8 bases fit TRBD2. J was trimmed by 4 bases and V by 5 bases; bases with no gene match: 7. From germline, CDR1 is MNHEY and CDR2 SVGAGI. The CDR3 contains 14 residues.

The CDR3 reads CSASLPGGFQETQYF. CDR3 in DNA: TGCAGTGCTAGTTTGCCAGGGGGCTTCCAAGAGACCCAGTACTTC. The genes are TRBV20-1 and TRBJ2-5, with TRBD1 identical over 8 bases. V trimming: 3 bases; J trimming: 1 base; junction bases outside the gene matches: 7. CDR1 is DFQATT and CDR2 is SNEGSKA in the germline V gene (reference sequence). This CDR3 comprises 15 residues.

The J gene is TRBJ1-1, the V gene TRBV10-3; D not certain. V was trimmed by 2 bases and J by 0 bases, leaving 4 bases between them. Germline V lookup: CDR1 ENHRY, CDR2 SYGVKD. The CDR3 sequence is 13 residues long. The DNA of the CDR3 is TGTGCCATCAGTGAGGGATTGAACACTGAAGCTTTCTTT. This codes for CAISEGLNTEAFF.

This chain connects TRBV9 to TRBJ2-1; 8 bases line up with TRBD1. Germline CDR1 is SGDLS and CDR2 is YYNGEE. Trimming at V came to 0 bases and at J to 4 bases, leaving 0 bases not matched to a gene. CDR3 length equals 14 residues. CDR3 loop: CASSVGDRYNEQFF. The CDR3, as DNA: TGTGCCAGCAGCGTAGGGGACAGGTACAATGAGCAGTTCTTC.

This chain joins TRBV13 and TRBJ2-7; 16 bases agree with TRBD2. CDR1 is PRHDT, CDR2 FYEKMQ, per germline (reference sequence). The CDR3 covers 19 residues. The V gene end was trimmed by 0 bases and the J gene end by 5 bases; junction bases not matched to a gene: 10. CDR3 amino acids: CASSLGFGTSGGAGNEQYF. As DNA, the CDR3 is TGTGCCAGCAGCTTAGGCTTTGGGACTAGCGGGGGGGCCGGGAACGAGCAGTACTTC.

This chain uses TRBV5-1 with TRBJ1-2; 10 bases are a match to TRBD1. J lost 4 bases, V lost 4 bases, and 16 bases had no gene match. The CDR3 contains 18 residues. Germline lookup yields CDR1 SGHRS and CDR2 YFSETQ. CDR3 sequence (DNA): TGCGCCAGCAGCCTGAACCGGGACAGGGGTTACTTAGGCTATGGCTACACCTTC. This gives the protein CASSLNRDRGYLGYGYTF.

The chain uses TRBV3-1 (or the pseudogene TRBV3-2) and TRBJ1-5; D remains unclear. CDR1 LGHDT and CDR2 YNNKEL come from the germline V gene (reference sequence). This CDR3 is 13 amino acids long. Trimming took 3 bases from V and 7 from J, leaving 10 bases between them. The CDR3 protein is CASSQGSEQPQHF. The CDR3 nucleotides are TGTGCCAGCAGCCAGGGTTCAGAGCAGCCCCAGCATTTT.

The rearrangement joins TRBV4-1 to TRBJ1-1; no clear D gene. V was shortened by 2 bases and J by 5 bases, with 15 bases between the two germline ends. Germline-derived CDR1 and CDR2 are MGHRA and YSYEKL. This CDR3 has 15 residues. The DNA for the CDR3 is TGCGCCAGCAGCCAATTAGTGGTTGGGGTTACTGAAGCTTTCTTT. It specifies CASSQLVVGVTEAFF.

The chain couples TRBV6-5 to TRBJ1-4; unclear D gene. The CDR3 extends over 14 amino acids. The V gene's germline CDR1 is MNHEY and CDR2 SVGAGI. V was shortened by 6 bases and J by 1 base, with 9 bases between the two germline ends. The CDR3 DNA reads as TGTGCCAGCAGACACAGTGTAACTAATGAAAAACTGTTTTTT. Its translation is CASRHSVTNEKLFF.

V gene TRBV6-4 combines with J gene TRBJ1-2; D unresolved. The CDR3 length is 13 residues. CDR1 is MRHNA, CDR2 SNTAGT, per germline. Trimming pared 4 bases from V and 8 bases from J, leaving 14 bases between. In DNA form, the CDR3 reads TGTGCCAGCAGTGTAACTGTGGGTTGGGGCTACACCTTC. It translates to CASSVTVGWGYTF.

This clone has a handful of counts. The chain links TRBV5-1 to TRBJ1-5; 8 bases are a match to TRBD1. With V trimmed by 1 base and J by 5 bases, 2 bases remained unmatched. The CDR3 length is 14 residues. The germline V gene has CDR1 SGHRS and CDR2 YFSETQ. Here the CDR3 DNA reads TGCGCCAGCAGCTTGACAGGGGGACATCAGCCCCAGCATTTT. Its protein is CASSLTGGHQPQHF.

The chain joins TRBV29-1 to TRBJ2-1, with D uncertain. The V end lost 3 bases, the J end lost 9 bases, and 12 bases lay between the germline ends. The CDR3 consists of 12 residues. Looked up from germline, CDR1 is SQVTM and CDR2 is ANQGSEA. This chain's CDR3 is CSVDRLDGEQFF. CDR3 sequence (DNA): TGCAGCGTTGACCGACTCGACGGTGAGCAGTTCTTC.

The chain uses TRBV30 and TRBJ2-7; TRBD1 agrees at 7 bases. CDR3 size: 14 residues. Germline CDR1 reads GTSNPN; CDR2 reads SVGIG (reference sequence). V dropped 3 bases and J dropped 2; count of bases not matched to a gene: 7. CDR3: CAWSPGTVTYEQYF. The CDR3 bases are TGTGCCTGGAGCCCCGGGACAGTAACCTACGAGCAGTACTTC.

V gene TRBV29-1 combines with J gene TRBJ1-2; 10 bases are shared with TRBD1. The CDR3 has 16 residues. Trimming at V came to 1 base and at J to 8 bases, leaving 13 bases not matched to a gene. CDR1 SQVTM and CDR2 ANQGSEA come from the germline V gene. The chain's CDR3 is CSVEGVVTGGVYGYTF. The CDR3 nucleotides are TGCAGCGTTGAAGGGGTAGTGACAGGGGGCGTCTACGGCTACACCTTC.

The chain links TRBV7-8 to TRBJ2-7; 7 bases are shared with TRBD1. CDR1 is SGHVS and CDR2 is FQNEAQ in the germline V gene. The CDR3 has 14 amino acids. J gave up 6 bases and V 3 bases, and 8 bases lay outside the gene matches. CDR3: CASSFLTGSREQYF. The CDR3 DNA reads as TGTGCCAGCAGCTTTTTGACAGGGAGTCGCGAGCAGTACTTC.

By its share, this clone is medium-sized (0.01 to 0.1%). This chain links TRBV19 with TRBJ2-7, with D possibly TRBD2 on 5 matching bases. The CDR3 runs to 15 residues. The germline V and J ends were trimmed by 3 bases and 1 base, with 13 bases remaining between them. The germline V gene has CDR1 LNHDA and CDR2 SQIVND (reference sequence). The CDR3 DNA reads TGTGCCAGTAGTATGGGCGGACTCGGGTCCTACGAGCAGTACTTC. The encoded protein is CASSMGGLGSYEQYF. The full variable domain, completed using reference TRBV19 and TRBJ2-7, is DGGITQSPKYLFRKEGQNVTLSCEQNLNHDAMYWYRQDPGQGLRLIYYSQIVNDFQKGDIAEGYSVSREKKESFPLTVTSAQKNPTAFYLCASSMGGLGSYEQYFGPGTRLTVT.

A few counts support this clone. This chain connects TRBV6-1 to TRBJ2-2, with D uncertain. Germline CDR1 and CDR2: MNHNS and SASEGT. The V end was cut by 0 bases, the J end by 7 bases, with 6 bases between. This CDR3 is built from 13 residues. CDR3 residues: CASSEAGVGELFF. CDR3 sequence (DNA): TGTGCCAGCAGTGAAGCTGGGGTCGGGGAGCTGTTTTTT.

The rearrangement links TRBV12-5 to TRBJ2-1; possibly TRBD1 for D (5 bases). The CDR3 covers 15 residues. V lost 8 bases to trimming and J lost 10 bases, with 24 bases between them. CDR1 is LGHNT, CDR2 FRNRAP, per germline. CDR3 loop: CASRPPVQGSGEQFF. The CDR3 DNA sequence: TGTGCTAGTCGCCCGCCCGTGCAGGGTTCGGGCGAGCAGTTCTTC.